The 20 T cell receptor beta chains below were found in one sample sequenced in a study of CD8 T cells in ankylosing spondylitis. MiXCR, applied by TCRdb to the 5' RACE reads, yields one record per CDR3 protein. The sample carries hundreds of thousands of distinct CDR3 sequences, around 19% recorded once. The sample was blood, either unsorted or a sorted T cell fraction (not recorded which). The receptor set was obtained from a male donor with ankylosing spondylitis or in good health (not recorded which).

This clonotype showed up just a few times. This chain connects TRBV28 to TRBJ1-3, with unresolved D. V was shortened by 4 bases and J by 0 bases, with 7 bases between the two germline ends. Germline V CDR1 and CDR2: MDHEN, SYDVKM. The CDR3 has 14 amino acids. The CDR3 bases are TGTGCCAGCAGTTCCACGAACTCTGGAAACACCATATATTTT. Its translation: CASSSTNSGNTIYF.

The gene calls are TRBV5-1 and TRBJ2-2; TRBD2 is a possible D gene (7 bases). V dropped 9 bases and J dropped 0 bases, with 21 bases sitting between them. Germline V gene lookup returns CDR1 SGHRS and CDR2 YFSETQ. The CDR3 totals 17 residues. CDR3 region: CATQRGPGAANTGELFF. DNA for the CDR3: TGCGCCACTCAGCGGGGCCCGGGGGCGGCGAACACCGGGGAGCTGTTTTTT.

This clonotype was observed a single time. V usage is TRBV2 and J usage is TRBJ2-5; D uncertain. The CDR3 sequence is 14 residues long. Per the germline V gene, CDR1 is SNHLY and CDR2 is FYNNEI. V lost 5 bases, J lost 2 bases, and 12 bases lay in between. CDR3: CASSPSHRQETQYF. CDR3 DNA: TGTGCCAGCAGTCCCTCTCATAGGCAAGAGACCCAGTACTTC. The full variable domain, completed using reference TRBV2 and TRBJ2-5, is EPEVTQTPSHQVTQMGQEVILRCVPISNHLYFYWYRQILGQKVEFLVSFYNNEISEKSEIFDDQFSVERPDGSNFTLKIRSTKLEDSAMYFCASSPSHRQETQYFGPGTRLLVL.

The J gene is TRBJ1-3, the V gene TRBV13; TRBD1 is a possible D gene (6 bases). Trimming stripped 1 base from V and 0 bases from J, with 10 bases between. This CDR3 has 16 residues. Germline CDR1 and CDR2: PRHDT and FYEKMQ (reference sequence). CDR3 nucleotide sequence: TGTGCCAGCAGCTTAGCACAGGGTCTCTCTGGAAACACCATATATTTT. It yields the protein CASSLAQGLSGNTIYF.

This clonotype was detected only a few times. The genes are TRBV27 and TRBJ1-5, with D uncertain. The CDR3 is 13 amino acids. Germline-derived CDR1 and CDR2 are MNHEY and SMNVEV (reference sequence). V was cut by 2 bases and J by 7 bases, with 9 bases left in between. CDR3 sequence: CASSLRFAQPQHF. For the CDR3, the DNA is TGTGCCAGCAGTTTACGGTTTGCACAGCCCCAGCATTTT.

This clonotype was observed a few times. The gene calls are TRBV20-1 and TRBJ2-1; 7 nucleotides line up with TRBD2. The CDR3 spans 15 residues. Germline trimming cut 3 bases from V and 8 bases from J; bases unmatched to any gene: 13. Germline V gene data show CDR1 as DFQATT and CDR2 as SNEGSKA (reference sequence). The chain's CDR3 is CSASATLSGKDEQFF. CDR3 sequence (DNA): TGCAGTGCTAGTGCAACTTTAAGCGGGAAGGATGAGCAGTTCTTC.

This chain connects TRBV20-1 to TRBJ1-6; no clear D. The CDR3 extends over 16 amino acids. Trimming stripped 3 bases from V and 0 bases from J, with 12 bases between. Germline loops: CDR1 DFQATT, CDR2 SNEGSKA (reference sequence). The CDR3 is CSASPIGSSYNSPLHF. The CDR3 bases are TGCAGTGCTAGTCCCATCGGGAGCTCCTATAATTCACCCCTCCACTTT.

At least ten counts were recorded for this clonotype. The chain uses TRBV7-8 and TRBJ1-5, with 10 bases aligning to TRBD1. CDR1 SGHVS and CDR2 FQNEAQ come from the germline V gene. The V gene end was trimmed by 4 bases and the J gene end by 2 bases; junction bases not matched to a gene: 8. The CDR3 spans 17 residues. The CDR3 DNA follows: TGTGCCAGCAGCTCCGGGACAGGGGTCGGCGGCAATCAGCCCCAGCATTTT. Residues: CASSSGTGVGGNQPQHF.

The rearrangement links TRBV20-1 to TRBJ1-6; possible D gene TRBD1, 5 bases. V was shortened by 0 bases and J by 0 bases, with 18 bases between the two germline ends. Per germline, CDR1 DFQATT and CDR2 SNEGSKA (reference sequence). The CDR3 is made up of 19 amino acids. CDR3 sequence reads: CSARDGRGASSSYNSPLHF. Written as DNA, the CDR3 is TGCAGTGCTAGAGATGGGCGAGGGGCTTCCAGCTCCTATAATTCACCCCTCCACTTT.

The chain uses TRBV12-3 or TRBV12-4 and TRBJ1-5; D gene unclear. The CDR3 covers 12 residues. Trimming took off 0 bases at V and 5 bases at J, with 2 bases between the two ends. CDR3 in amino acids: CASSLAHQPQHF. CDR3 nucleotides: TGTGCCAGCAGTTTAGCCCATCAGCCCCAGCATTTT.

V usage is TRBV6-5 and J usage is TRBJ2-5; 9 bases agree with TRBD2. Germline V gives CDR1 MNHEY, CDR2 SVGAGI. V dropped 2 bases and J dropped 2; count of bases not matched to a gene: 6. The CDR3 has 16 residues. CDR3 coding DNA: TGTGCCAGCAGTTACCCGACTAGCGGAGGGCAAGAGACCCAGTACTTC. This sequence encodes CASSYPTSGGQETQYF.

This clonotype was seen at least ten times. In nucleotides, the CDR3 is TGTGCCAGCAGTCCCCCGGGACAGGGGAGTTCACCCCTCCACTTT. Translation: CASSPPGQGSSPLHF. The rearrangement uses TRBV12-3 or TRBV12-4 and TRBJ1-6, with 10 bases matching TRBD1. This CDR3 spans 15 amino acids. The ends lost 5 bases at V and 9 bases at J; junction bases unmatched: 7.

There are many counts of this clonotype. The chain employs TRBV5-1 and TRBJ2-3; a possible D gene is TRBD1 (5 bases). CDR1 and CDR2 from the germline V gene are SGHRS and YFSETQ. This CDR3 is built from 16 residues. V shed 0 bases and J shed 2 bases, with 13 bases lying between them. The CDR3 loop is CASSLGGTGHTDTQYF. In DNA, the CDR3 is TGCGCCAGCAGCTTGGGGGGTACCGGACACACAGATACGCAGTATTTT.

This clonotype was recorded many times. This rearrangement joins TRBV5-5 to TRBJ2-3, with D perhaps matching TRBD2 (7 bases). The CDR3 runs to 14 residues. The germline V gene encodes CDR1 SGHKS and CDR2 YYEKEE (reference sequence). The ends were cut back, 2 bases at V and 2 bases at J, with 9 bases in the middle. CDR3 amino acids: CASSFGGPTDTQYF. CDR3 DNA: TGTGCCAGCAGCTTCGGGGGGCCCACAGATACGCAGTATTTT.

This clonotype was seen ten or more times. This chain connects TRBV12-3 or TRBV12-4 to TRBJ1-6; unclear D gene. The CDR3 runs 13 residues. Deletions cut 9 bases from V and 0 bases from J, with 6 bases between. The chain's CDR3 is CASFSSYNSPLHF. As DNA, the CDR3 is TGTGCCAGTTTCAGCTCCTATAATTCACCCCTCCACTTT.

This clonotype was seen at least ten times. V gene TRBV29-1 combines with J gene TRBJ2-1; D is tentatively TRBD1 or TRBD2 (7 bases each). The CDR3 runs to 16 residues. The V gene's germline CDR1 is SQVTM and CDR2 ANQGSEA. Trimming left V 0 bases short and J 8 bases short, with 20 bases between. The CDR3 nucleotides read TGCAGCGTTGAAGATCGCGCCAGGGGGAGGGTGGATGAGCAGTTCTTC. Residues: CSVEDRARGRVDEQFF.

This clonotype appeared a few times. The chain employs TRBV12-3 or TRBV12-4 and TRBJ1-1; D unclear. The CDR3 covers 13 residues. Deletions cut 5 bases from V and 6 bases from J, with 13 bases between. CDR3 sequence reads: CASSPISVPEAFF. CDR3 coding DNA: TGTGCCAGCAGTCCCATCTCCGTCCCTGAAGCTTTCTTT.

V is TRBV5-1 and J is TRBJ1-6, with unresolved D. There are 15 residues in the CDR3. Germline V gene sequence: CDR1 SGHRS, CDR2 YFSETQ. The V end was cut by 0 bases, the J end by 7 bases, with 11 bases between. The CDR3 here is CASSLGQTGNSPLHF. The CDR3 DNA is TGCGCCAGCAGCTTGGGACAAACGGGCAATTCACCCCTCCACTTT.

The chain couples TRBV30 to TRBJ2-1; D gene unclear. Trimming took 2 bases from V and 7 from J, leaving 6 bases between them. This CDR3 contains 11 residues. The V gene's germline CDR1 is GTSNPN and CDR2 SVGIG (reference sequence). The CDR3 DNA is TGTGCCTGGAGTAAGCGAAATGAGCAGTTCTTC. Its translation: CAWSKRNEQFF.

This chain uses TRBV7-9 with TRBJ2-2; D is unresolved. Trimming removed 3 bases from V and 4 bases from J, with 9 bases in between. Germline values: CDR1 SEHNR, CDR2 FQNEAQ (reference sequence). There are 14 residues in the CDR3. CDR3 protein: CASSLPVGTGELFF. The CDR3 nucleotides read TGTGCCAGCAGCTTGCCCGTAGGCACCGGGGAGCTGTTTTTT. The full variable domain, completed using reference TRBV7-9 and TRBJ2-2, is DTGVSQNPRHKITKRGQNVTFRCDPISEHNRLYWYRQTLGQGPEFLTYFQNEAQLEKSRLLSDRFSAERPKGSFSTLEIQRTEQGDSAMYLCASSLPVGTGELFFGEGSRLTVL.